This T cell receptor (beta chain) is from a study of T cell clones after liver transplantation. The study, taken as a whole, reports: Graft donor-reactive T cells may have migrated into the graft rather than being deleted. Donor-reactive sequences fell more than third party-reactive ones, suggesting partial deletion.

TCRbeta sequences of proliferating CFSE-low MLR cells were labeled alloreactive. The V end lost 6 bases, the J end lost 6 bases, and 18 bases lay between the germline ends. The germline V gene has CDR1 SGHNT and CDR2 YENEEA. This CDR3 has 14 amino acids. Only a few counts were recorded for this clone. Its specificity is not known. Repertoires were generated with immunoSEQ multiplex PCR, while TCRdb's copy carries only in-frame clones and drops some. The data contain 2,000 to 2,500 clones, around 22% of them singletons. The material sequenced was CD8+ T cells from cultured PBMCs. The TCR was taken from a human patient who received a liver transplant. Certain T cells may be donor cells from the graft. The chain is built from TRBV11-3 and TRBJ2-7; weak D call: TRBD2 (6 bases). The CDR3 sequence is CASSFFRDSLEQYF. CDR3 coding DNA: TGTGCCAGCAGTTTTTTCCGGGACTCTCTCGAGCAGTACTTC.